This is a list of T cell receptor beta chains from one sample in a study of cytotoxic CD8 clonotypes in ibrutinib-treated CLL. Profiled with immunoSEQ multiplex PCR; TCRdb holds only in-frame clones, not every one. This repertoire shows 110,000 to 150,000 clones, 79% found once; its top ten account for around 13%. This material consisted of PBMCs, taken after 12 months of ibrutinib treatment. All receptors derive from a human donor with chronic lymphocytic leukemia. CDR3s include the opening cysteine and the closing phenylalanine or tryptophan. A D gene is named only where the DNA matches it firmly. Clone size, where shown, is once, few, many, or a class for clones that have expanded.

D gene	clone size	V gene	J gene	CDR3 protein
.	.	TRBV7-9	TRBJ2-7	CASSPGRVAARSEYF
TRBD1	.	TRBV9	TRBJ2-1	CASSVVQGVEQFF
TRBD1	.	TRBV2	TRBJ1-2	CASSLPGTGGFGYTF
TRBD1	.	TRBV4-1	TRBJ2-5	CASSQELGQGIQETQYF
.	.	TRBV7-2	TRBJ2-1	CASSYGLEYNEQFF
.	.	TRBV7-3	TRBJ1-2	CASSLNRVNGYTF
.	.	TRBV6-6	TRBJ1-3	CASSYSKGGPGNTIYF
TRBD1	.	TRBV7-7	TRBJ2-7	CASSNGQGAYEQYF
TRBD2	few	TRBV29-1	TRBJ2-6	CSARGAGANVLTF
.	.	TRBV9	TRBJ2-7	CASSRRTETYEQYF
.	.	TRBV19	TRBJ2-3	CASRMDGPDTQYF
.	few	TRBV19	TRBJ1-5	CASSSRGGNQPQHF
TRBD2	.	TRBV7-2	TRBJ2-3	CASSRLAGVDTDTQYF
TRBD1	.	TRBV18	TRBJ2-2	CASSDDRGSAGELFF
.	.	TRBV30	TRBJ2-5	CAWSPSVLRETQYF
.	.	TRBV6-4	TRBJ2-3	CASSDSGGAPDTQYF
.	.	TRBV7-2	TRBJ1-2	CASSPLLGLTNYGYTF
.	.	TRBV6-4	TRBJ2-1	CASSPGTSGNEQFF
.	.	TRBV2	TRBJ2-1	CASSGGPYNEQFF
.	.	TRBV18	TRBJ2-7	CASSPPDTLRRQYF
.	few	TRBV19	TRBJ1-5	CASSIPQGNQPQHF
.	.	TRBV19	TRBJ1-5	CASSSPFRDNNQPQHF